This T cell receptor (beta chain) is from a study of CD8 T cells in ankylosing spondylitis (dated by TCRdb to 2016 to 2017). General notes on the study: The study set out to find disease-linked TCR variants by profiling T cell receptor beta repertoires in ankylosing spondylitis patients and healthy donors. The whole study cohort included 108 healthy donors and about two dozen ankylosing spondylitis patients. Samples of peripheral blood were taken, and for ankylosing spondylitis patients, synovial fluid was collected as well.

Sequencing used an Illumina HiSeq 2500. TCR beta libraries were prepared by quantitative 5'-RACE with molecular barcodes. On the study's bioinformatics: To identify disease-linked TCR variants, a new computational method was used, one built on a probabilistic model of VDJ rearrangement. TCRdb handled the public reads itself, with Q25 trimming in fastp and clone calling in MiXCR, and kept productive beta chains. Rows merge per CDR3 protein into single entries with the most common DNA and genes. The V and J calls, along with clone size, are taken from TCRdb and not from the paper's own processing. The sample table holds 250,000 to 400,000 distinct CDR3 sequences, of which 11% were seen once. The top ten constitute roughly 9.2% of the sample. This clonotype was counted at least ten times. Its antigen is still unknown. There are no base qualities to consult, and no much larger clone falls within one base.

The paper as a whole reports these results and caveats: The disease-linked clones were reported as significantly enriched in matched synovial fluid samples from ankylosing spondylitis patients. A CD8+ phenotype was shown by the disease-linked clones, which were found at relatively low frequencies in peripheral blood. Some motif variants had previously been reported in the synovial fluid and blood of reactive arthritis patients, which suggests shared mechanisms of disease initiation. A TCR beta motif made up of several highly homologous amino acid variants appeared to be characteristic of blood from ankylosing spondylitis patients.

Trimmed from V: 4 bases; trimmed from J: 2 bases; junction bases lacking a gene match: 9. From cysteine to phenylalanine, the CDR3 is 16 amino acids long. Only the CDR3 part of the read is kept: 48 bases, read in frame from the first base. According to the germline V gene, CDR1 reads SGHRS and CDR2 reads YFSETQ. Sequencing was carried out using blood, either unsorted or a sorted T cell fraction (not recorded which). This clonotype was sampled from a female donor with ankylosing spondylitis or in good health (not recorded which). The receptor chain draws on TRBV5-1 and TRBJ2-7; 10 central bases correspond to TRBD1. The bases are TGCGCCAGCAGCACCCTCGACAGGGGGCGCACCTACGAGCAGTACTTC. Its protein product is CASSTLDRGRTYEQYF.